The source of this TCR beta chain is a study of T cells after yellow fever vaccination (dated by TCRdb to about 2019). General notes on the study: The SMART-Seq v4 Ultra Low Input RNA kit was used to prepare libraries from fractions with low cell numbers. The cohort comprised two healthy male donors, one aged 18 to 30 and one aged 30 to 39 years. To track T-cell clones before and after primary and booster YFV17D yellow fever vaccination, bulk TCR alpha and beta repertoires were sequenced longitudinally. Blood was drawn at multiple timepoints before and after primary and secondary immunization, with bulk PBMC replicates and cell subsets isolated.

Taken with the paper, the label for treatment or condition translates to: live attenuated yellow fever vaccine strain. At each blood-draw timepoint, two biological replicates of bulk PBMCs were collected. A standard Ficoll-Paque protocol was used to isolate PBMCs from peripheral blood. RNA was extracted with TriZol from bulk PBMCs, CD4 and CD8 fractions, and dextramer-positive and dextramer-negative fractions. General conclusions and limits of the study: A small fraction of clonotypes appeared in both the CD4 and CD8 compartments, likely as a result of convergent recombination. Because abundant contaminating clonotypes from the bulk population could be contained in FACS-sorted repertoires, computational filtering was required. Compared with the primary T-cell response, the secondary T-cell response was faster but weaker, reaching its peak on day 5 rather than on day 15. Most clones expanded after primary vaccination (almost 98% of CD4 and 88% of CD8) were re-detected after the booster, suggesting that broad memory maintenance occurred. The study included only a couple of donors, which limits how far the findings can be generalized.

Trimming removed 5 bases from V and 5 bases from J; the gene matches leave 8 bases unexplained. The CDR3 holds 14 amino acids from the cysteine to the phenylalanine. Only the CDR3 part of the read is kept: 42 bases, read in frame from the first base. On this clonotype: Its antigen specificity is not known. Within one base of it there is no much larger clone, and no base qualities were kept.

Synthesis of TCR cDNA relied on 5'RACE template switching, a step that introduced a universal primer site along with unique molecular identifiers. Priming for cDNA synthesis came from both the TCR alpha and TCR beta constant segments. Two PCR steps were used to amplify libraries, with sample barcodes and sequencing adapters being added in the second step. Libraries were sequenced on Illumina HiSeq 2500 (2x100 bp) or NovaSeq (2x150 bp). As for how the authors treated the data: MIGEC handled demultiplexing of reads and collapsing into UMI consensus sequences, while MiXCR performed V(D)J alignment. Using edgeR on replicate PBMC samples, clonotypes were called vaccine-responding if FDR was below 0.01 and the log2 fold change was above 5 up to day 15. Each bulk clonotype was labeled CD4 or CD8 based on which sequenced repertoire, CD4 or CD8, contained the clonotype at higher abundance. TCRdb passed the public sequencing reads through fastp at Q25 and MiXCR, retaining productive beta sequences. Records with the same CDR3 protein are collapsed into one entry carrying the most frequent genes and DNA. The V and J calls shown here were made by TCRdb, not taken from the authors' results. The sample includes about 360,000 distinct CDR3 sequences, with 6.2% observed a single time. The ten largest clonotypes hold about 15% of the sample.

The chain joins TRBV12-3 or TRBV12-4 to TRBJ2-5, and 7 bases in between align with TRBD2. The source material was PBMCs, sampled 5 days after the yellow fever booster vaccination. The TCR originated in a man aged 30-40 years who received the YFV17D yellow fever vaccine. At the DNA level, the sequence is TGTGCCAGCAGTGTCGGCCTAGCGGTGGAGACCCAGTACTTC. This sequence encodes CASSVGLAVETQYF.